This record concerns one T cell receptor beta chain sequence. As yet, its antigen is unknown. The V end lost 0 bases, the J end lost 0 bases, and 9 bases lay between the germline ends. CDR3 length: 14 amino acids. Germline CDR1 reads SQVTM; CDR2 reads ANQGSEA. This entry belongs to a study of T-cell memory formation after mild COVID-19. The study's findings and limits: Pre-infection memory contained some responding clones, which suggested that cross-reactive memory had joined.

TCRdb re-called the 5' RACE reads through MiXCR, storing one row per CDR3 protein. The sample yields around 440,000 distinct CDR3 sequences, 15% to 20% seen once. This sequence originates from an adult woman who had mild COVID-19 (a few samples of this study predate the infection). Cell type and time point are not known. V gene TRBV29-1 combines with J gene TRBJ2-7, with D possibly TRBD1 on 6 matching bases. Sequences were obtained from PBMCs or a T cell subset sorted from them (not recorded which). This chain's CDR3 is CSVEDRQVSYEQYF. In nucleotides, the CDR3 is TGCAGCGTTGAAGATCGACAGGTCTCCTACGAGCAGTACTTC.